Listed here are 27 T cell receptor beta chains from one sample, sequenced in a study of blood T cell repertoires in COVID-19. Assay used: immunoSEQ multiplex PCR; TCRdb lists only in-frame clones, some missing. The table records around 220,000 clones, approximately 91% of them present only once. Sequencing used peripheral blood. All receptors come from a woman aged 40 to 49 who had recovered from COVID-19.

V and J are TRBV9 and TRBJ2-1; 9 bases are a match to TRBD2. Per the germline V gene, CDR1 is SGDLS and CDR2 is YYNGEE. This CDR3 comprises 18 residues. V dropped 1 base and J dropped 0; count of bases not matched to a gene: 8. CDR3 in DNA: TGTGCCAGCAGCGTAAGTACTAGCGGGTTAAACTCCTACAATGAGCAGTTCTTC. This sequence encodes CASSVSTSGLNSYNEQFF.

J is TRBJ2-7 and V is TRBV27; 11 nucleotides align to TRBD1. J was trimmed by 3 bases and V by 6 bases; bases with no gene match: 13. Per germline, CDR1 MNHEY and CDR2 SMNVEV (reference sequence). The CDR3 totals 17 residues. CDR3 nucleotide sequence: TGTGCCAGCAGGGTTAGGACAGGGGGCGCAGGAGGCTACGAGCAGTACTTC. Translated, it gives CASRVRTGGAGGYEQYF.

This chain connects TRBV24-1 to TRBJ2-3; 8 nucleotides agree with TRBD1. With 5 bases clipped from V and 0 bases from J, the junction kept 3 bases outside the gene matches. This CDR3 is 15 amino acids long. Germline V gene sequence: CDR1 KGHDR, CDR2 SFDVKD. The CDR3 loop is CATSAGGLSTDTQYF. DNA for the CDR3: TGTGCCACCAGTGCAGGGGGCCTTAGCACAGATACGCAGTATTTT.

This chain connects TRBV6-2 or TRBV6-3 to TRBJ2-5; weak D call: TRBD2 (5 bases). Trimming removed 1 base from V and 2 bases from J, with 17 bases in between. The CDR3 sequence is 17 residues long. The germline V gene encodes CDR1 MNHEY and CDR2 SVGEGT. Here the CDR3 reads CASSYFPEERSQETQYF. CDR3 DNA: TGTGCCAGCAGTTACTTCCCGGAGGAGCGGAGTCAAGAGACCCAGTACTTC.

The genes are TRBV5-1 and TRBJ2-1; 7 bases line up with TRBD1. Germline V gives CDR1 SGHRS, CDR2 YFSETQ. Unmatched junction bases numbered 10, after V lost 4 bases and J lost 3 bases. The CDR3 is 16 residues long. CDR3 nucleotides: TGCGCCAGCAGCCCTCGAAGTGACAGGGTCTACAATGAGCAGTTCTTC. Protein sequence: CASSPRSDRVYNEQFF.

This clone was counted only a few times. This rearrangement joins TRBV19 to TRBJ1-5, with D perhaps matching TRBD1 (6 bases). CDR1 is LNHDA and CDR2 is SQIVND in the germline V gene (reference sequence). The CDR3 has 15 amino acids. Trimming left V 3 bases short and J 3 bases short, with 12 bases between. The CDR3: CASSIPAGVNQPQHF. The CDR3 DNA reads as TGTGCCAGTAGTATCCCGGCAGGGGTCAATCAGCCCCAGCATTTT.

In regard to this clone: Distinct nucleotide sequences in the sample also encode this CDR3. J is TRBJ2-7 and V is TRBV2; no clear D gene. The CDR3 totals 11 residues. Trimming removed 3 bases from V and 4 bases from J, with 4 bases in between. Germline V CDR1 and CDR2: SNHLY, FYNNEI. The CDR3 loop reads CASSDPYEQYF. The CDR3 bases are TGTGCCAGCAGTGACCCTTACGAGCAGTACTTC.

The gene calls are TRBV6-5 and TRBJ1-1; 8 positions match TRBD1. The CDR3 is 12 residues long. Trimming at V came to 4 bases and at J to 8 bases, leaving 3 bases not matched to a gene. Germline CDR1 reads MNHEY; CDR2 reads SVGAGI. The CDR3 here is CASSSGQGEAFF. CDR3 sequence (DNA): TGTGCCAGCAGTTCCGGACAGGGAGAAGCTTTCTTT.

Comments on this clone: Other DNA sequences from this sample encode an identical CDR3 as well. V usage is TRBV10-2 and J usage is TRBJ2-3, with 7 bases that match TRBD2. This CDR3 has 15 amino acids. Looked up from germline, CDR1 is WSHSY and CDR2 is SAAADI. The ends lost 2 bases at V and 1 base at J; junction bases unmatched: 3. The CDR3 is CASSELAGGTDTQYF. As DNA, the CDR3 is TGCGCCAGCAGTGAGCTGGCGGGGGGCACAGATACGCAGTATTTT.

The chain links TRBV9 to TRBJ2-2; 7 bases map to TRBD1. CDR3 size: 16 residues. Germline V gives CDR1 SGDLS, CDR2 YYNGEE. The trim removed 4 bases at V and 0 bases at J, leaving 6 bases unmatched. The CDR3 sequence: CASSFHRGSNTGELFF. The CDR3 DNA sequence: TGTGCCAGCAGCTTTCACAGGGGCTCGAACACCGGGGAGCTGTTTTTT.

In this sample, this clone turned up once. The chain couples TRBV6-5 to TRBJ2-1; 10 bases agree with TRBD1. The germline CDR1 and CDR2 sequences are MNHEY and SVGAGI. Trimming removed 6 bases from V and 8 bases from J; junction bases left unmatched: 10. The CDR3 is 15 residues long. The CDR3 bases are TGTGCCAGCAGCCAATGGACAGGGGGTAGCGATGAGCAGTTCTTC. This sequence encodes CASSQWTGGSDEQFF.

The rearrangement uses TRBV5-1 and TRBJ1-2; TRBD1 is a possible D gene (6 bases). CDR3 size: 14 residues. Trimming shortened V by 0 bases and J by 2 bases, and 8 bases separated the two germline ends. CDR1 and CDR2 (germline): SGHRS, YFSETQ. The CDR3 loop is CASSLEGTNYGYTF. Here the CDR3 DNA reads TGCGCCAGCAGCTTGGAGGGGACAAACTATGGCTACACCTTC.

The J gene is TRBJ1-5, the V gene TRBV18, with TRBD1 matching 7 bases. V shed 4 bases, J shed 2 bases, and the junction held 8 bases outside the gene matches. The CDR3 is 16 residues long. Germline values: CDR1 KGHSH, CDR2 LQKENI. CDR3 protein: CASSLRRGGGNQPQHF. In nucleotides, the CDR3 is TGTGCCAGCTCACTACGAAGAGGGGGCGGCAATCAGCCCCAGCATTTT. The complete variable domain, with remaining parts taken from reference TRBV18 and TRBJ1-5, reads NAGVMQNPRHLVRRRGQEARLRCSPMKGHSHVYWYRQLPEEGLKFMVYLQKENIIDESGMPKERFSAEFPKEGPSILRIQQVVRGDSAAYFCASSLRRGGGNQPQHFGDGTRLSIL.

The chain has TRBV10-3 and TRBJ2-7; 9 bases agree with TRBD1. V was pared by 6 bases and J by 4 bases, with 7 bases of the junction left unmatched. The CDR3 sequence is 14 residues long. Germline values: CDR1 ENHRY, CDR2 SYGVKD. The CDR3 is CAISPLGQGYEQYF. For the CDR3, the DNA is TGTGCCATCAGCCCCCTAGGACAGGGGTACGAGCAGTACTTC.

This clone was found a few times. This sequence joins TRBV5-4 and TRBJ2-3, with 10 nucleotides matching TRBD2. CDR1 and CDR2 (germline): SGHNT, YYREEE (reference sequence). With V trimmed by 6 bases and J by 0 bases, 13 bases remained unmatched. The CDR3 extends over 18 amino acids. The CDR3 region has the DNA TGTGCCAGCAAACGGGGGGCTAGCGGGGGACTTAGCACAGATACGCAGTATTTT. It yields the protein CASKRGASGGLSTDTQYF. Full variable domain (outside the CDR3, taken from reference TRBV5-4 and TRBJ2-3): ETGVTQSPTHLIKTRGQQVTLRCSSQSGHNTVSWYQQALGQGPQFIFQYYREEENGRGNFPPRFSGLQFPNYSSELNVNALELDDSALYLCASKRGASGGLSTDTQYFGPGTRLTVL.

The chain links TRBV28 to TRBJ2-3, with a tentative D call TRBD2 (5 bases). The CDR3 spans 15 residues. The germline CDR1 and CDR2 sequences are MDHEN and SYDVKM. Trimming pared 6 bases from V and 3 bases from J, leaving 16 bases between. The CDR3 nucleotides are TGTGCCAGCAGGTCCACGGGGTGGCTAACAGATACGCAGTATTTT. Translated, it gives CASRSTGWLTDTQYF.

The CDR3 spells CASFRDRPYEQYF. CDR3 bases: TGTGCCAGCTTCCGGGACAGACCCTACGAGCAGTACTTC. This sequence joins TRBV28 and TRBJ2-7; 7 nucleotides align to TRBD1. CDR1 and CDR2 (germline): MDHEN, SYDVKM. V trimming: 8 bases; J trimming: 2 bases; junction bases outside the gene matches: 6. The CDR3 sequence is 13 residues long.

This chain joins TRBV3-1 (or the pseudogene TRBV3-2) and TRBJ2-1; 10 bases align to TRBD2. V dropped 0 bases and J dropped 8; count of bases not matched to a gene: 7. The CDR3 spans 16 residues. In germline, CDR1 is LGHDT, CDR2 YNNKEL (reference sequence). The CDR3 nucleotides are TGTGCCAGCAGCCAAGAATTGGGACTAGCGAGAGATGAGCAGTTCTTC. Encoded protein: CASSQELGLARDEQFF.

This clone was detected once. The chain has TRBV19 and TRBJ1-2, with D possibly matching TRBD1 (5 bases). V dropped 7 bases and J dropped 5 bases, with 20 bases sitting between them. The CDR3 runs to 15 residues. Looked up from germline, CDR1 is LNHDA and CDR2 is SQIVND (reference sequence). CDR3 protein: CASIGGRGSEYGYTF. In DNA, the CDR3 is TGTGCCAGTATTGGTGGAAGGGGATCAGAGTATGGCTACACCTTC.

The chain has TRBV12-3 or TRBV12-4 and TRBJ2-5; perhaps TRBD2 as D (5 bases). Trimming removed 7 bases from V and 4 bases from J, with 13 bases in between. CDR3 length: 13 residues. This CDR3 reads CASTTTRGETQYF. As DNA, the CDR3 is TGTGCCAGCACCACAACCCGGGGAGAGACCCAGTACTTC.

The chain couples TRBV6-5 to TRBJ2-7; D not resolved. Germline lookup yields CDR1 MNHEY and CDR2 SVGAGI. The germline V and J ends were trimmed by 2 bases and 3 bases, with 8 bases remaining between them. The CDR3 is 13 amino acids. CDR3 bases: TGTGCCAGCAGTTACGACTTAAACTACGAGCAGTACTTC. Translated: CASSYDLNYEQYF.

V is TRBV7-9 and J is TRBJ1-2; D might be TRBD1 (5 bases). Trimming removed 4 bases at V and 4 bases at J, with 10 bases between. Germline V gene data show CDR1 as SEHNR and CDR2 as FQNEAQ (reference sequence). This CDR3 has 13 residues. The CDR3 DNA is TGTGCCAGCAGCTATTGGGGCTCCTATGGCTACACCTTC. Its protein is CASSYWGSYGYTF.

This chain connects TRBV5-6 to TRBJ1-5, with D perhaps TRBD1 (6 bases). Trimming cost V 1 base and J 4 bases, with 9 bases left between them. This CDR3 spans 14 amino acids. CDR1 and CDR2 from the germline V gene are SGHDT and YYEEEE. The CDR3 is CASSLQQGNQPQHF. CDR3 sequence (DNA): TGTGCCAGCAGCTTGCAGCAGGGGAATCAGCCCCAGCATTTT. The entire variable domain, with the rest obtained from reference TRBV5-6 and TRBJ1-5, is as follows: DAGVTQSPTHLIKTRGQQVTLRCSPKSGHDTVSWYQQALGQGPQFIFQYYEEEERQRGNFPDRFSGHQFPNYSSELNVNALLLGDSALYLCASSLQQGNQPQHFGDGTRLSIL.

In the case of this clone: The same CDR3 can be traced to other DNA sequences in this sample. The V and J genes are TRBV19 and TRBJ2-3; D may be TRBD2 (7 bases). V lost 3 bases, J lost 6 bases, and 10 bases lay in between. Per the germline V gene, CDR1 is LNHDA and CDR2 is SQIVND (reference sequence). This CDR3 spans 13 amino acids. The CDR3 is CASSIRGADTQYF. The CDR3 coding sequence is TGTGCCAGTAGTATCCGGGGGGCGGATACGCAGTATTTT. Combining the CDR3 with reference TRBV19 and TRBJ2-3 gives the whole variable domain DGGITQSPKYLFRKEGQNVTLSCEQNLNHDAMYWYRQDPGQGLRLIYYSQIVNDFQKGDIAEGYSVSREKKESFPLTVTSAQKNPTAFYLCASSIRGADTQYFGPGTRLTVL.

This rearrangement joins TRBV19 to TRBJ2-3; 7 nucleotides match TRBD2. V shed 1 base and J 0 bases; nucleotides not matched to a gene: 10. The CDR3 is 18 residues long. Germline loops: CDR1 LNHDA, CDR2 SQIVND (reference sequence). Here the CDR3 DNA reads TGTGCCAGTAGTATAGGGTCTCCTAGCGGCCCTAGCACAGATACGCAGTATTTT. Its translation is CASSIGSPSGPSTDTQYF.

Of note for this clone: Germline and junction disagree at one end, which may indicate a read error. This sequence joins TRBV12-5 and TRBJ1-3, with 7 bases lining up with TRBD1. The CDR3 is 12 amino acids. Germline values: CDR1 LGHNT, CDR2 FRNRAP. CDR3 nucleotide sequence: TGTGCTAGTGGTTTGAGTAGGGACAGCCTTTCCTTT. This sequence encodes CASGLSRDSLSF. The whole variable domain, remainder taken from reference TRBV12-5 and TRBJ1-3, is DARVTQTPRHKVTEMGQEVTMRCQPILGHNTVFWYRQTMMQGLELLAYFRNRAPLDDSGMPKDRFSAEMPDATLATLKIQPSEPRDSAVYFCASGLSRDSLSFGEGSWLTVV.

The V gene is TRBV7-2, the J gene TRBJ2-5, with TRBD1 identical over 7 bases. The CDR3 has 16 amino acids. Per the germline V gene, CDR1 is SGHTA and CDR2 is FQGNSA. V trimming: 1 base; J trimming: 4 bases; junction bases outside the gene matches: 9. CDR3 amino acids: CASSLGQGRTPETQYF. CDR3 nucleotide sequence: TGTGCCAGCAGCTTAGGACAGGGTAGGACCCCAGAGACCCAGTACTTC.